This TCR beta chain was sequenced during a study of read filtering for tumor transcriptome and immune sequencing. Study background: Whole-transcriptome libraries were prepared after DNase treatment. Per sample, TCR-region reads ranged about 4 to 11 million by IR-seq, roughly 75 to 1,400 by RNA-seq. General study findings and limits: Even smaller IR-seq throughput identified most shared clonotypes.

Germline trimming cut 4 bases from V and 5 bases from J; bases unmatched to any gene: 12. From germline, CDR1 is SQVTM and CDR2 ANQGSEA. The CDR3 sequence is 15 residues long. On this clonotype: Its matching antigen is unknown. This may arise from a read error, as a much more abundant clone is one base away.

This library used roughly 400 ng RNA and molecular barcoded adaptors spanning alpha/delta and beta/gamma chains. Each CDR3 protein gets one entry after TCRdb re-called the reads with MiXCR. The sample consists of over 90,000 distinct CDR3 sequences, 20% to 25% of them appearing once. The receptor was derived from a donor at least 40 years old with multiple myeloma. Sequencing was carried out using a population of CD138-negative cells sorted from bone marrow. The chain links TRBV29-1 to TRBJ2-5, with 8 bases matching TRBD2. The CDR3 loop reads CSVVGGGSLYETQYF. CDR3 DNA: TGCAGCGTTGTAGGCGGGGGGAGTTTATACGAGACCCAGTACTTC. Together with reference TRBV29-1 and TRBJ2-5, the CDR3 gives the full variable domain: SAVISQKPSRDICQRGTSLTIQCQVDSQVTMMFWYRQQPGQSLTLIATANQGSEATYESGFVIDKFPISRPNLTFSTLTVSNMSPEDSSIYLCSVVGGGSLYETQYFGPGTRLLVL.